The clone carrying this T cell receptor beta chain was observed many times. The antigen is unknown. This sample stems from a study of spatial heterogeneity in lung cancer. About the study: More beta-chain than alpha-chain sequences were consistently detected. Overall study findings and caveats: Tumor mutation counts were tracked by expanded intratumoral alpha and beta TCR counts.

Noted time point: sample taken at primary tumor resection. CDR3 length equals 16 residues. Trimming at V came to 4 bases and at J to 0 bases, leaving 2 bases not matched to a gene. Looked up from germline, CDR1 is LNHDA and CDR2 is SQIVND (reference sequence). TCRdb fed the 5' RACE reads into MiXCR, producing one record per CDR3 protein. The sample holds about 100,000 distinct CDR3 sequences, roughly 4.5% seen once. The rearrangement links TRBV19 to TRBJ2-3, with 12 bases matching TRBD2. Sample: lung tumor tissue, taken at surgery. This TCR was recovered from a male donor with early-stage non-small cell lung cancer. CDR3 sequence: CASSRGTSGSTDTQYF. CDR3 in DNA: TGTGCCAGTAGTAGGGGGACTAGCGGGAGCACAGATACGCAGTATTTT. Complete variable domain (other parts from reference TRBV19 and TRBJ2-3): DGGITQSPKYLFRKEGQNVTLSCEQNLNHDAMYWYRQDPGQGLRLIYYSQIVNDFQKGDIAEGYSVSREKKESFPLTVTSAQKNPTAFYLCASSRGTSGSTDTQYFGPGTRLTVL.